Listed below are T cell receptor beta chains from one sample, sequenced in a study of PD-1 blockade in classical Hodgkin lymphoma. The data were produced by immunoSEQ multiplex PCR, yet TCRdb's version contains in-frame clones alone and is incomplete. Of 25,000 to 30,000 clones in the sample, around four fifths are singletons; the top ten hold about 20%. This sample comprised peripheral blood mononuclear cells (PBMCs), obtained before the second cycle of nivolumab. These TCRs come from a human donor with classical Hodgkin lymphoma. CDR3s leave out the opening cysteine and the closing phenylalanine or tryptophan. Each record gives: clone size, V gene, J gene, CDR3 protein. The size of a clone is reported for some rows only, either as once, few or many, or as a class for expanded clones.

.,TRBV29-1,TRBJ2-2,SVRREADTGELF
.,TRBV29-1,TRBJ2-1,SVLDRARGEQF
.,TRBV7-9,TRBJ1-6,ASKEQGIHNSPLH
few,TRBV7-2,TRBJ2-1,ASSLLGSGSYNEQF
.,TRBV7-2,TRBJ1-2,ASSTYRDRVVVDGYT
.,TRBV29-1,TRBJ1-2,SVGGQARGYT
.,TRBV2,TRBJ1-5,ASSDEGSQPQH
.,TRBV19,TRBJ2-5,ASRLPRPQETQY
.,TRBV6-6,TRBJ2-2,ASKEGAGNTGELF
.,TRBV4-1,TRBJ2-5,ASSPRLAGQETQY
.,TRBV11-2,TRBJ1-1,ASSLGGRTEAF
.,TRBV28,TRBJ2-1,ASSLTGGRVNEQF
.,TRBV6-6,TRBJ1-5,DEGNQPQH
.,TRBV28,TRBJ1-4,ASRRARTNEKLF
.,TRBV27,TRBJ2-7,ASSLSTGTYEQY
.,TRBV18,TRBJ2-7,ASSRTVPGIKEYEQY
few,TRBV7-9,TRBJ1-2,ASTKTGTANYGYT
.,TRBV27,TRBJ1-2,ASSFVTGGYYGYT
.,TRBV5-1,TRBJ1-2,ASSGSTRGAGYT
.,TRBV6-6,TRBJ1-1,ASSYVEMNTEAF
.,TRBV6-6,TRBJ2-6,ASSFGTTGANVLT
.,TRBV9,TRBJ1-5,ASSADGYSNQPQH
.,TRBV7-9,TRBJ2-1,ASSARTLKRVHGQF